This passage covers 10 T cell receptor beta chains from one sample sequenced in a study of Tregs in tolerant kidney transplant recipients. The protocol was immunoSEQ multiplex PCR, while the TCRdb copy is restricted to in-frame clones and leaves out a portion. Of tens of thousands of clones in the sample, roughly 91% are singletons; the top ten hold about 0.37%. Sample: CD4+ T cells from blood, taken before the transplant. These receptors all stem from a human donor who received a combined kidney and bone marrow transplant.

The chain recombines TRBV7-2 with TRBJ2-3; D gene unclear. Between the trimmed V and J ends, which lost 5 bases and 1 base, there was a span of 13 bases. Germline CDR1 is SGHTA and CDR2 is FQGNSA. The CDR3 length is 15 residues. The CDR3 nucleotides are TGTGCCAGCAGCCCCCGACTGTCAGGCACAGATACGCAGTATTTT. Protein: CASSPRLSGTDTQYF.

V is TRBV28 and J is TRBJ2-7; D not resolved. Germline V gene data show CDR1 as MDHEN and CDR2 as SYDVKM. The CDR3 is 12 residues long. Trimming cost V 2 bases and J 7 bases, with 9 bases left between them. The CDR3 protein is CASSLGLPEQYF. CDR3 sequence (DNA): TGTGCCAGCAGTTTAGGCCTTCCTGAGCAGTACTTC.

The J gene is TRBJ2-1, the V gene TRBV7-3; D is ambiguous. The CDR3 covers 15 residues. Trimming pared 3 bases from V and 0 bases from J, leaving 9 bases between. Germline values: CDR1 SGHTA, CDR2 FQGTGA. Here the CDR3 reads CASSFSRSSYNEQFF. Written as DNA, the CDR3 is TGTGCCAGCAGCTTTTCCCGGAGCTCCTACAATGAGCAGTTCTTC.

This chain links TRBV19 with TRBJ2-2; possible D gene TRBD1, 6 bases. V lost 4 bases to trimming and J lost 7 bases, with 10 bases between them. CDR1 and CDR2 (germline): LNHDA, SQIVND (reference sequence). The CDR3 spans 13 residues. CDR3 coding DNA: TGTGCCAGTAGTAGGGGGCCTGACGGGGAGCTGTTTTTT. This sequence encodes CASSRGPDGELFF.

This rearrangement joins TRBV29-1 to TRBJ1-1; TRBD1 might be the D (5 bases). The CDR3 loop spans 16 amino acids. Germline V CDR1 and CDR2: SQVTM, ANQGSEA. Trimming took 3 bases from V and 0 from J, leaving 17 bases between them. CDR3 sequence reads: CSVEGGAPPMNTEAFF. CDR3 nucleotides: TGCAGCGTTGAGGGCGGGGCCCCTCCTATGAACACTGAAGCTTTCTTT.

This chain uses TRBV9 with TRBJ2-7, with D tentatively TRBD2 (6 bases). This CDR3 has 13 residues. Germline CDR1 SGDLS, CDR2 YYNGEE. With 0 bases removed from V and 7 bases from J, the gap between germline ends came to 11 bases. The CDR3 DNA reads TGTGCCAGCAGCGTAGTTCAGGGAGGAGAGCAGTACTTC. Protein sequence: CASSVVQGGEQYF.

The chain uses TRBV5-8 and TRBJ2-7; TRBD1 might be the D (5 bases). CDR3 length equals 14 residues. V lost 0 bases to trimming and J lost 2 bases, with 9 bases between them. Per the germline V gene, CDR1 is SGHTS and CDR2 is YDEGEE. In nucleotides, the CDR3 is TGTGCCAGCAGCTTGGCTGGCAGGGCCTACGAGCAGTACTTC. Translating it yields CASSLAGRAYEQYF.

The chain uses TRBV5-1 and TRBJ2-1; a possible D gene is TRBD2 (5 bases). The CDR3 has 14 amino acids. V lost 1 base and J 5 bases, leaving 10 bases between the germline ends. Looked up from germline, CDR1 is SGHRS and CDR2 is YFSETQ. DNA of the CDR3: TGCGCCAGCAGCTTGAGCGGAGCCAACAATGAGCAGTTCTTC. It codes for CASSLSGANNEQFF.

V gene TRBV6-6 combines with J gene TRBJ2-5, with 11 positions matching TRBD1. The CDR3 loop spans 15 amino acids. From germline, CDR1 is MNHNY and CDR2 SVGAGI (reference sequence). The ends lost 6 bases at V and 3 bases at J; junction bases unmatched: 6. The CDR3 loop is CASRSGQGVKETQYF. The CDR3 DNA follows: TGTGCCAGCAGATCGGGACAGGGGGTAAAAGAGACCCAGTACTTC.

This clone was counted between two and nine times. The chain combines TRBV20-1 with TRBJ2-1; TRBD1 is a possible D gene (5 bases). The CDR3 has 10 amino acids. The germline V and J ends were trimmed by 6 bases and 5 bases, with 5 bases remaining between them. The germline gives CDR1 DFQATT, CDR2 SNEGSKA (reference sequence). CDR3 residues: CSADNNEQFF. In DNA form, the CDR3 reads TGCAGTGCGGACAACAATGAGCAGTTCTTC.